Sequencing of this T cell receptor (beta chain) was carried out in a study of response to subunit inactivated influenza vaccine. V was shortened by 3 bases and J by 0 bases, with 6 bases between the two germline ends. The length of the CDR3 is 14 residues. TCRdb redid the calling of the RT-PCR reads with MiXCR, one entry per CDR3 protein. Here the sample spans some 540,000 distinct CDR3 sequences, around 25% being singletons. The same sample was also studied in work on T cells expressing NK-cell markers. That paper adds: As the method of synthesis, 5'RACE template switching with UMIs yielded TCR beta cDNA.

Here the sequenced sample was CD4+ T cells sorted from PBMCs, taken 11 to 12 days after vaccination. The chain links TRBV12-3 or TRBV12-4 to TRBJ1-5; D is undetermined. This clonotype was obtained from a man in his forties or fifties who received an inactivated influenza vaccine. The CDR3 DNA reads TGTGCCAGCAGTTTTGTGGATAGCAATCAGCCCCAGCATTTT. Its protein product is CASSFVDSNQPQHF.